The 23 T cell receptor beta chains presented below share a single source sample, sequenced in a study of blood T cells in healthy people across ages. Primers used in a second PCR of roughly 6 to 12 cycles were a sample-barcoded 5' primer and a J-beta primer mix. TCRdb fed the 5' RACE reads into MiXCR, producing one record per CDR3 protein. The table has some 800,000 distinct CDR3 sequences, 25% seen once. The sample was also linked to a second study, of T cells of mothers and their children.

The sample consisted of blood. These receptors all come from a boy aged 5-17 years in good health.

In this sample, this clonotype turned up a few times. This sequence joins TRBV28 and TRBJ2-5; 9 bases agree with TRBD2. This CDR3 comprises 16 residues. After removal of 3 bases from V and 4 bases from J, the junction contained 9 bases not matched to a gene. Per the germline V gene, CDR1 is MDHEN and CDR2 is SYDVKM. CDR3 in DNA: TGTGCCAGCAGTTTCCCGGGAGGCGGGAGGGGAGAGACCCAGTACTTC. Protein: CASSFPGGGRGETQYF.

This clonotype was found a few times. The chain recombines TRBV6-4 with TRBJ2-3; 7 bases are shared with TRBD1. The length of the CDR3 is 18 residues. V gave up 6 bases and J gave up 0 bases; unmatched junction bases: 15. Germline-derived CDR1 and CDR2 are MRHNA and SNTAGT. The CDR3 loop is CASRAIKRPGQSTDTQYF. The CDR3 DNA sequence: TGTGCCAGCAGAGCGATTAAGAGGCCGGGACAGAGCACAGATACGCAGTATTTT.

This clonotype was counted a few times. This rearrangement joins TRBV5-1 to TRBJ2-1; 11 nucleotides align to TRBD1. The assigned J gene may be wrong: the sequence end matches TRBJ2-5 better. This CDR3 contains 14 residues. Germline V CDR1 and CDR2: SGHRS, YFSETQ. This CDR3 is CASNPGQGEETQYF. Here the CDR3 DNA reads TGCGCCAGCAACCCGGGACAGGGGGAGGAGACCCAGTACTTC.

The J gene is TRBJ1-2, the V gene TRBV25-1, with TRBD1 matching 7 bases. Germline loops: CDR1 MGHDK, CDR2 SYGVNS. This CDR3 has 14 residues. J was trimmed by 8 bases and V by 2 bases; bases with no gene match: 8. CDR3 nucleotide sequence: TGTGCCAGCAGTGAAGACAGGGACTCGGGAGGCTACACCTTC. It yields the protein CASSEDRDSGGYTF.

The genes are TRBV28 and TRBJ2-5, with TRBD2 identical over 7 bases. Unmatched junction bases numbered 10, after V lost 9 bases and J lost 0 bases. Germline-derived CDR1 and CDR2 are MDHEN and SYDVKM. The CDR3 is 15 amino acids. The CDR3 protein is CASQAGRPYQETQYF. CDR3 sequence (DNA): TGTGCCAGTCAAGCGGGGCGTCCGTACCAAGAGACCCAGTACTTC.

The chain is built from TRBV19 and TRBJ2-7, with D perhaps TRBD1 (5 bases). V gave up 5 bases and J gave up 4 bases, with 12 bases separating them. Germline V gene data show CDR1 as LNHDA and CDR2 as SQIVND (reference sequence). The CDR3 spans 13 residues. CDR3 region: CASSYSTEYEQYF. The CDR3 DNA follows: TGTGCCAGTAGTTACTCGACAGAGTACGAGCAGTACTTC. The variable domain in full, completed from reference TRBV19 and TRBJ2-7, reads DGGITQSPKYLFRKEGQNVTLSCEQNLNHDAMYWYRQDPGQGLRLIYYSQIVNDFQKGDIAEGYSVSREKKESFPLTVTSAQKNPTAFYLCASSYSTEYEQYFGPGTRLTVT.

This clonotype was observed a handful of times. This chain links TRBV4-3 with TRBJ1-5; 8 bases map to TRBD1. The J segment lost 4 bases and the V segment lost 3 bases, leaving 5 bases of the junction unmatched. The CDR3 sequence is 15 residues long. The germline CDR1 and CDR2 sequences are LGHNA and YSLEER. The CDR3 nucleotides read TGCGCCAGCAGCCAGGAACAGGGGGAAAATCAGCCCCAGCATTTT. Translating gives CASSQEQGENQPQHF.

The V gene is TRBV6-5, the J gene TRBJ2-7; a possible D gene is TRBD2 (6 bases). The V gene's germline CDR1 is MNHEY and CDR2 SVGAGI. V shed 6 bases and J shed 4 bases, with 10 bases lying between them. The CDR3 totals 12 residues. The CDR3 loop is CASRRAGYEQYF. In DNA form, the CDR3 reads TGTGCCAGCAGACGGGCGGGGTACGAGCAGTACTTC.

The chain carries TRBV7-9 and TRBJ2-6, with TRBD2 as a possible D gene (6 bases). V gave up 1 base and J gave up 0 bases, with 19 bases separating them. This CDR3 is 20 amino acids long. Germline CDR1 SEHNR, CDR2 FQNEAQ (reference sequence). The CDR3 protein is CASSLGQHQRAYSGANVLTF. For the CDR3, the DNA is TGTGCCAGCAGCTTAGGTCAACACCAGCGGGCCTACTCTGGGGCCAACGTCCTGACTTTC.

Remarks on this clonotype: An end of the junction differs from the germline gene, which may be a read error. This chain uses TRBV7-9 with TRBJ2-3; the D gene could be TRBD1 or TRBD2 (5 bases each). There are 15 residues in the CDR3. Germline CDR1 SEHNR, CDR2 FQNEAQ (reference sequence). The CDR3 loop is CASSRRTERTGTQYF. CDR3 nucleotides: TGTGCCAGCAGCCGGAGGACGGAGCGCACAGGTACGCAGTATTTT.

V gene TRBV3-1 combines with J gene TRBJ2-1, with D tentatively TRBD2 (5 bases). CDR1 and CDR2 from the germline V gene are LGHDT and YNNKEL (reference sequence). This CDR3 has 16 residues. V shed 6 bases and J shed 2 bases, with 17 bases lying between them. The CDR3 DNA sequence: TGTGCCAGCAGTCTAAGTCGAGGGCCCACCTACAATGAGCAGTTCTTC. This sequence encodes CASSLSRGPTYNEQFF.

The chain couples TRBV27 to TRBJ1-1; D remains unclear. V gave up 5 bases and J gave up 2 bases, with 12 bases separating them. This CDR3 is 14 amino acids long. The germline V gene encodes CDR1 MNHEY and CDR2 SMNVEV (reference sequence). The CDR3 spells CASSPYQANTEAFF. The DNA for the CDR3 is TGTGCCAGCAGTCCCTACCAGGCAAACACTGAAGCTTTCTTT.

This clonotype occurred many times. V gene TRBV7-9 combines with J gene TRBJ2-5; D is unclear. CDR1 and CDR2 (germline): SEHNR, FQNEAQ (reference sequence). This CDR3 is 11 amino acids long. V lost 1 base, J lost 11 bases, and 8 bases lay in between. CDR3 sequence (DNA): TGTGCCAGCAGCTTAGGGGCGGAGCAGTACTTC. Its translation: CASSLGAEQYF.

As regards this clonotype: A read error may produce the germline difference seen at one junction end. The V gene is TRBV4-1, the J gene TRBJ2-5; D unclear. The J call may not be correct, given that the DNA end is closer to TRBJ2-1. There are 11 residues in the CDR3. Germline values: CDR1 MGHRA, CDR2 YSYEKL. The CDR3 coding sequence is TGCGCCAACAGCCAAGGTGTTGAGCAGTTCTTC. Translated, it gives CANSQGVEQFF.

In its sample, this clonotype was seen a few times. The chain is built from TRBV5-6 and TRBJ2-7; D is perhaps TRBD2 (7 bases). Germline loops: CDR1 SGHDT, CDR2 YYEEEE. Trimming stripped 5 bases from V and 1 base from J, with 25 bases between. This CDR3 is 18 amino acids long. The CDR3, as DNA: TGTGCCAGCAGAGGGGGGGGCTCAACTCTGCCAGCTTCCTACGAGCAGTACTTC. Translating gives CASRGGGSTLPASYEQYF.

This chain links TRBV19 with TRBJ2-7; D is undetermined. The CDR3 is 14 amino acids. CDR1 and CDR2 (germline): LNHDA, SQIVND (reference sequence). V dropped 3 bases and J dropped 1 base, with 10 bases sitting between them. CDR3 in DNA: TGTGCCAGTAGTATCAAGGGCGAATCCTACGAGCAGTACTTC. Residues: CASSIKGESYEQYF. The whole variable domain, filled in from reference TRBV19 and TRBJ2-7, reads DGGITQSPKYLFRKEGQNVTLSCEQNLNHDAMYWYRQDPGQGLRLIYYSQIVNDFQKGDIAEGYSVSREKKESFPLTVTSAQKNPTAFYLCASSIKGESYEQYFGPGTRLTVT.

The rearrangement uses TRBV19 and TRBJ2-1; no reliable D call. V was trimmed by 3 bases and J by 5 bases, leaving 8 bases between them. This CDR3 is built from 13 residues. Per the germline V gene, CDR1 is LNHDA and CDR2 is SQIVND (reference sequence). CDR3 sequence: CASSMGANNEQFF. The CDR3, as DNA: TGTGCCAGTAGTATGGGCGCAAACAATGAGCAGTTCTTC.

The chain links TRBV28 to TRBJ1-5; 7 positions agree with TRBD1. J was trimmed by 5 bases and V by 6 bases; bases with no gene match: 13. The CDR3 loop spans 16 amino acids. CDR1 MDHEN and CDR2 SYDVKM come from the germline V gene. CDR3 nucleotides: TGTGCCAGCAGATTCTCCGGGACAGCTATTCATCAGCCCCAGCATTTT. Amino acids: CASRFSGTAIHQPQHF.

The chain recombines TRBV5-6 with TRBJ2-1, with D unclear. CDR1 SGHDT and CDR2 YYEEEE come from the germline V gene. V lost 0 bases and J lost 2, with 9 bases in between. CDR3 length equals 15 residues. CDR3 bases: TGTGCCAGCAGCTTGGAGTGGGGAACCTACAATGAGCAGTTCTTC. This gives the protein CASSLEWGTYNEQFF.

The V call is TRBV18, the J call TRBJ2-5; D call uncertain. Germline CDR1 reads KGHSH; CDR2 reads LQKENI. The V gene lost 2 bases and the J gene lost 9 bases, with 13 bases spanning the gap. The CDR3 has 13 amino acids. For the CDR3, the DNA is TGTGCCAGCTCACCAACAGATAAGAGACCCCAGTACTTC. Translated: CASSPTDKRPQYF.

This clonotype was seen a handful of times. This rearrangement joins TRBV2 to TRBJ2-7; unclear D gene. CDR3 length: 15 amino acids. Germline V gene data show CDR1 as SNHLY and CDR2 as FYNNEI. The V gene lost 6 bases and the J gene lost 0 bases, with 15 bases spanning the gap. CDR3: CASRPASAYSYEQYF. In nucleotides, the CDR3 is TGTGCCAGCAGACCAGCGTCAGCCTACTCCTACGAGCAGTACTTC.

The V gene is TRBV28, the J gene TRBJ2-3, with D unclear. The CDR3 runs to 15 residues. The germline V and J ends were trimmed by 5 bases and 3 bases, with 15 bases remaining between them. Germline V gene lookup returns CDR1 MDHEN and CDR2 SYDVKM. The CDR3 loop reads CASSPQGPATDTQYF. The CDR3 bases are TGTGCCAGCAGTCCCCAAGGCCCCGCAACAGATACGCAGTATTTT. The complete variable domain, with remaining parts taken from reference TRBV28 and TRBJ2-3, reads DVKVTQSSRYLVKRTGEKVFLECVQDMDHENMFWYRQDPGLGLRLIYFSYDVKMKEKGDIPEGYSVSREKKERFSLILESASTNQTSMYLCASSPQGPATDTQYFGPGTRLTVL.

This clonotype came up a few times. V and J are TRBV10-3 and TRBJ2-5; 8 bases are shared with TRBD1. The CDR3 is made up of 15 amino acids. CDR1 ENHRY and CDR2 SYGVKD come from the germline V gene. The trim removed 4 bases at V and 1 base at J, leaving 5 bases unmatched. The CDR3 spells CAISVPDRVQETQYF. As DNA, the CDR3 is TGTGCCATCAGTGTTCCGGACAGGGTCCAAGAGACCCAGTACTTC.